Each of the 29 T cell receptor beta chains below was sequenced from the same sample in a study of CD8+CD57+ T cells in acquired aplastic anemia. Genomic DNA provided the template from which TCR beta VDJ and CDR3 profiles were obtained. From the reads, TCRdb called clonotypes with MiXCR, one entry per CDR3 protein. The profile covers approximately 220,000 distinct CDR3 sequences, with about 44% appearing a single time and 6.5% to 8% taken by the ten largest. Patients who underwent sequencing had shown CD8+CD57+ cell expansion by flow cytometry. The sequencing input was sorted CD4+, CD8+, or CD8+CD57+ T cells (not recorded which) from PBMCs. The receptors were sampled from a human donor with aplastic anemia.

The chain links TRBV19 to TRBJ2-3; either TRBD1 or TRBD2 may supply D (5 bases each). Deletions cut 4 bases from V and 1 base from J, with 6 bases between. CDR3 length: 13 amino acids. The germline V gene encodes CDR1 LNHDA and CDR2 SQIVND (reference sequence). The CDR3 DNA reads TGTGCCAGTAGTACGGGACGCACAGATACGCAGTATTTT. The encoded protein is CASSTGRTDTQYF.

This clonotype has ten or more counts. The chain employs TRBV7-9 and TRBJ2-1, with D perhaps matching TRBD1 (6 bases). V gave up 7 bases and J gave up 4 bases, with 11 bases separating them. There are 13 residues in the CDR3. The V gene's germline CDR1 is SEHNR and CDR2 FQNEAQ (reference sequence). CDR3 in amino acids: CASTHQGYNEQFF. CDR3 bases: TGTGCCAGCACCCACCAGGGGTACAATGAGCAGTTCTTC.

The sample holds many counts of this clonotype. The J gene is TRBJ2-2, the V gene TRBV25-1, with a possible D match to TRBD2 (5 bases). There are 11 residues in the CDR3. V lost 8 bases and J 10 bases, leaving 11 bases between the germline ends. The germline V gene encodes CDR1 MGHDK and CDR2 SYGVNS. The CDR3 DNA is TGTGCCAGCGGGGAGTCGGTGGAGCTGTTTTTT. It yields the protein CASGESVELFF.

This clonotype was counted at least ten times. The V and J genes are TRBV14 and TRBJ2-7; 9 positions agree with TRBD1. Germline V gene lookup returns CDR1 SGHDN and CDR2 FVKESK. The CDR3 consists of 15 residues. Trimming removed 6 bases from V and 5 bases from J; junction bases left unmatched: 11. The CDR3 region is CASSRGQGNNHEQYF. Here the CDR3 DNA reads TGTGCCAGCAGTCGAGGACAGGGGAACAACCACGAGCAGTACTTC.

The chain links TRBV27 to TRBJ2-5, with D possibly TRBD2 on 5 matching bases. The V gene's germline CDR1 is MNHEY and CDR2 SMNVEV (reference sequence). V gave up 7 bases and J gave up 4 bases, with 10 bases separating them. The CDR3 extends over 12 amino acids. The CDR3 DNA follows: TGTGCCAGCACTCCCGAGGGAGAGACCCAGTACTTC. Amino acid sequence: CASTPEGETQYF.

This clonotype was observed a few times. An end of the junction differs from the germline gene, which may be a read error. This chain connects TRBV2 to TRBJ1-2, with TRBD1 identical over 11 bases. Germline V CDR1 and CDR2: SNHLY, FYNNEI. The CDR3 loop spans 14 amino acids. In DNA, the CDR3 is TGCGCCAGCAGCGAAGGACAGGGGGCTTATGGCTACACCTTC. Amino acid sequence: CASSEGQGAYGYTF.

The chain links TRBV11-2 to TRBJ2-5, with D tentatively TRBD2 (6 bases). The germline CDR1 and CDR2 sequences are SGHAT and FQNNGV. V was cut by 0 bases and J by 4 bases, with 12 bases left in between. The CDR3 totals 15 residues. The CDR3 bases are TGTGCCAGCAGCTTAGATCCTAGCGCAGGAGAGACCCAGTACTTC. Protein product: CASSLDPSAGETQYF.

This clonotype has just a few counts. The V gene is TRBV18, the J gene TRBJ2-7; D might be TRBD2 (6 bases). Germline values: CDR1 KGHSH, CDR2 LQKENI. CDR3 length: 14 residues. V was shortened by 1 base and J by 3 bases, with 10 bases between the two germline ends. CDR3 protein: CASSPQEGIYEQYF. The CDR3 bases are TGTGCCAGCTCACCACAGGAGGGTATCTACGAGCAGTACTTC.

The chain uses TRBV19 and TRBJ2-3; D unresolved. The CDR3 covers 13 residues. The V end lost 5 bases, the J end lost 4 bases, and 10 bases lay between the germline ends. Looked up from germline, CDR1 is LNHDA and CDR2 is SQIVND (reference sequence). This CDR3 is CASSSEGPDTQYF. For the CDR3, the DNA is TGTGCCAGTAGTTCCGAAGGCCCAGATACGCAGTATTTT.

There are many counts of this clonotype. The chain links TRBV7-8 to TRBJ1-1; 7 bases map to TRBD1. The trim removed 5 bases at V and 0 bases at J, leaving 9 bases unmatched. The CDR3 length is 16 residues. Germline V gene lookup returns CDR1 SGHVS and CDR2 FQNEAQ. The chain's CDR3 is CASSASYRGMNTEAFF. DNA for the CDR3: TGTGCCAGCAGCGCAAGCTACAGGGGCATGAACACTGAAGCTTTCTTT. The variable domain in full, completed from reference TRBV7-8 and TRBJ1-1, reads GAGVSQSPRYKVAKRGQDVALRCDPISGHVSLFWYQQALGQGPEFLTYFQNEAQLDKSGLPSDRFFAERPEGSVSTLKIQRTQQEDSAVYLCASSASYRGMNTEAFFGQGTRLTVV.

V usage is TRBV5-1 and J usage is TRBJ1-5; D gene uncertain. This CDR3 has 13 amino acids. Looked up from germline, CDR1 is SGHRS and CDR2 is YFSETQ. The V and J ends lost 4 bases and 4 bases respectively, with 9 bases between them. The CDR3 here is CASSQSGNQPQHF. Here the CDR3 DNA reads TGCGCCAGCAGCCAGTCGGGGAATCAGCCCCAGCATTTT.

This chain links TRBV6-4 with TRBJ1-5; 9 nucleotides line up with TRBD1. The trim removed 0 bases at V and 14 bases at J, leaving 8 bases unmatched. The CDR3 is made up of 14 amino acids. Germline V gene lookup returns CDR1 MRHNA and CDR2 SNTAGT. CDR3 sequence reads: CASSDSNRGPSEHF. Here the CDR3 DNA reads TGTGCCAGCAGTGACTCGAACAGGGGGCCTTCCGAGCATTTT.

As regards this clonotype: This may be a read error: a much more frequent sequence differs by one nucleotide. The rearrangement joins TRBV11-2 to TRBJ2-7; possible D gene TRBD1, 5 bases. CDR1 and CDR2 (germline): SGHAT, FQNNGV. This CDR3 has 15 amino acids. This CDR3 is CASSLERGDSYEQCF. The CDR3 nucleotides are TGTGCCAGCAGCTTGGAAAGGGGCGACTCCTACGAGCAGTGCTTC.

The rearrangement links TRBV29-1 to TRBJ1-5, with D possibly TRBD1 on 6 matching bases. Germline V gene lookup returns CDR1 SQVTM and CDR2 ANQGSEA. V was pared by 2 bases and J by 2 bases, with 16 bases between. CDR3 length equals 16 residues. This CDR3 is CSVERRGWLRNQPQHF. The CDR3 coding sequence is TGCAGCGTTGAACGCAGGGGATGGTTACGCAATCAGCCCCAGCATTTT.

V usage is TRBV14 and J usage is TRBJ2-5; 10 nucleotides match TRBD2. The trim removed 0 bases at V and 6 bases at J, leaving 13 bases unmatched. Germline CDR1 SGHDN, CDR2 FVKESK. The CDR3 extends over 18 amino acids. In DNA, the CDR3 is TGTGCCAGCAGCCAAGACCCCAGCGGGAGGGCCGTAAGTAAGACCCAGTACTTC. This codes for CASSQDPSGRAVSKTQYF.

Note on this clonotype: The conserved phenylalanine or tryptophan normally closing the CDR3 is absent here, so this likely arose from a read error. The rearrangement uses TRBV10-3 and TRBJ1-2; unclear D gene. Trimming took 4 bases from V and 4 from J, leaving 16 bases between them. The length of the CDR3 is 15 residues. Germline V gene lookup returns CDR1 ENHRY and CDR2 SYGVKD. The CDR3 DNA follows: TGTGCCATCAGTGGCGTCATCTACCCACCCTATGGCTACACCTCC. It encodes CAISGVIYPPYGYTS.

The V and J genes are TRBV25-1 and TRBJ2-2, with TRBD1 identical over 7 bases. The germline V gene has CDR1 MGHDK and CDR2 SYGVNS. There are 13 residues in the CDR3. Germline trimming cut 6 bases from V and 8 bases from J; bases unmatched to any gene: 6. Here the CDR3 DNA reads TGTGCCAGCAGCCGTCCAGGGGGAGGGGAGCTGTTTTTT. Translating it yields CASSRPGGGELFF.

The chain couples TRBV5-1 to TRBJ2-7; 13 positions match TRBD2. Germline V gene lookup returns CDR1 SGHRS and CDR2 YFSETQ. Unmatched junction bases numbered 6, after V lost 4 bases and J lost 2 bases. The length of the CDR3 is 16 residues. The CDR3 loop reads CASSRTSGGPTYEQYF. The CDR3 coding sequence is TGCGCCAGCAGCAGGACTAGCGGGGGACCAACCTACGAGCAGTACTTC. Variable domain in full (rest from reference TRBV5-1 and TRBJ2-7): KAGVTQTPRYLIKTRGQQVTLSCSPISGHRSVSWYQQTPGQGLQFLFEYFSETQRNKGNFPGRFSGRQFSNSRSEMNVSTLELGDSALYLCASSRTSGGPTYEQYFGPGTRLTVT.

Concerning this clonotype itself: A single base separates this from a much larger clone, so it may be a read error. The chain carries TRBV2 and TRBJ1-6; D remains unclear. Per germline, CDR1 SNHLY and CDR2 FYNNEI. This CDR3 has 13 amino acids. CDR3 residues: CASSDTRVSPLRF. The CDR3 DNA is TGTGCCAGCAGTGATACTCGGGTTTCACCCCTCCGCTTT.

The V and J genes are TRBV24-1 and TRBJ2-7; D gene ambiguous. This CDR3 is 16 amino acids long. The germline CDR1 and CDR2 sequences are KGHDR and SFDVKD. With 4 bases removed from V and 2 bases from J, the gap between germline ends came to 17 bases. CDR3 in DNA: TGTGCCACCAGTGAACCTCTTGTCGGGCCTACCTACGAGCAGTACTTC. Translated: CATSEPLVGPTYEQYF.

CDR3 amino acids: CASSIDRVTHGYTF. CDR3 coding DNA: TGTGCCAGTAGTATCGACAGGGTGACCCATGGCTACACCTTC. This chain uses TRBV19 with TRBJ1-2; 7 bases align to TRBD1. CDR3 size: 14 residues. V shed 3 bases, J shed 6 bases, and the junction held 7 bases outside the gene matches. CDR1 and CDR2 (germline): LNHDA, SQIVND (reference sequence).

A word on this clonotype: A much larger clonotype is one base distant, so this may be a read error. The chain couples TRBV20-1 to TRBJ1-1; no reliable D call. The V gene's germline CDR1 is DFQATT and CDR2 SNEGSKA (reference sequence). V gave up 4 bases and J gave up 4 bases, with 7 bases separating them. CDR3 size: 11 residues. The CDR3 region is CSAILSTEAFF. In nucleotides, the CDR3 is TGCAGTGCTATCTTGAGCACTGAAGCTTTCTTT.

The chain combines TRBV28 with TRBJ1-1, with D possibly being TRBD1 (5 bases). Looked up from germline, CDR1 is MDHEN and CDR2 is SYDVKM. Trimming shortened V by 6 bases and J by 0 bases, and 26 bases separated the two germline ends. This CDR3 has 19 residues. CDR3 sequence: CASRNSFRRGGQLNTEAFF. For the CDR3, the DNA is TGTGCCAGCAGGAACTCCTTTAGAAGGGGAGGACAACTGAACACTGAAGCTTTCTTT.

This clonotype was recorded at least ten times. The chain has TRBV7-6 and TRBJ2-7, with 9 nucleotides matching TRBD1. Germline CDR1 reads SGHVS; CDR2 reads FNYEAQ. CDR3 length: 15 amino acids. V dropped 4 bases and J dropped 4; count of bases not matched to a gene: 8. In DNA form, the CDR3 reads TGTGCCAGCAGCTCAGAACCGACAGGGGGGTACGAGCAGTACTTC. Protein sequence: CASSSEPTGGYEQYF.

This clonotype has only one observation. The J gene is TRBJ2-5, the V gene TRBV11-2; D might be TRBD2 (6 bases). CDR3 size: 15 residues. CDR1 and CDR2 (germline): SGHAT, FQNNGV. V was cut by 4 bases and J by 5 bases, with 17 bases left in between. The CDR3 is CASSSGAGCFETQYF. The CDR3 DNA is TGTGCCAGCAGCTCCGGGGCGGGGTGTTTTGAGACCCAGTACTTC.

Note on this clonotype: Sequence at one end of the junction differs from germline and may be a read error. V gene TRBV29-1 combines with J gene TRBJ2-3, with 8 bases aligning to TRBD2. From germline, CDR1 is SQVTM and CDR2 ANQGSEA. This CDR3 is built from 21 residues. The CDR3 reads CASNLRGEAGAPWVPADTQYF. In nucleotides, the CDR3 is TGTGCCAGCAATTTAAGGGGAGAAGCGGGGGCCCCATGGGTGCCGGCAGATACGCAGTATTTT.

A single count supports this clonotype. The rearrangement joins TRBV15 to TRBJ2-1, with 9 bases lining up with TRBD1. Germline assignment: CDR1 LNHNV and CDR2 YYDKDF (reference sequence). Trimming took 4 bases from V and 6 from J; bases not matched to a gene: 7. This CDR3 has 15 residues. CDR3 sequence: CATSIGGQGPNEQFF. For the CDR3, the DNA is TGTGCCACCAGCATAGGGGGACAGGGCCCCAATGAGCAGTTCTTC.

This clonotype was detected only once. At one boundary the junction diverges from the germline segment, which might be a read error. V gene TRBV25-1 combines with J gene TRBJ2-3, with D possibly matching TRBD2 (5 bases). Looked up from germline, CDR1 is MGHDK and CDR2 is SYGVNS. The CDR3 is 14 amino acids. CDR3 protein: CASSESLGEDTQYF. CDR3 nucleotides: TGTGCCAGCAGCGAATCATTGGGAGAAGATACGCAGTATTTT.

Concerning this clonotype itself: The DNA is left out, because the CDR3 cannot be placed on it with certainty; the CDR3 is given as TCRdb lists it. The chain carries TRBV7-2 and TRBJ2-7; the listed D gene, TRBD1, was not tested against the DNA. The CDR3 sequence runs 21 residues, both termini included. Per germline, CDR1 SGHTA and CDR2 FQGNSA. This CDR3 is CASSFYICSASFGTEPPEQYF.